The clone carrying this T cell receptor beta chain was observed at least ten times. The antigen is undetermined. This sample was included in a study of neurological immune-mediated disorders. Study results and caveats: No CDR3 amino acid sequences were shared by expanded clones across subjects, suggesting private repertoires in all groups.

With 6 bases clipped from V and 4 bases from J, the junction kept 8 bases outside the gene matches. The CDR3 is 15 amino acids. Germline V gives CDR1 SGHTA, CDR2 FQGNSA. cDNA synthesis was performed by 5'RACE with 10-nucleotide random UMIs. TCRdb reanalysed the 5' RACE reads using MiXCR and keeps one entry per CDR3 protein. The table lists around 130,000 distinct CDR3 sequences, about 3.2% of them singletons. Sequencing was performed on PBMCs. The sequence was obtained from a woman in her twenties or thirties with multiple sclerosis. V is TRBV7-2 and J is TRBJ2-1; 8 nucleotides line up with TRBD2. CDR3 nucleotide sequence: TGTGCCAGCAGTCGAAGACTAGCGACTTACAATGAGCAGTTCTTC. The encoded protein is CASSRRLATYNEQFF.